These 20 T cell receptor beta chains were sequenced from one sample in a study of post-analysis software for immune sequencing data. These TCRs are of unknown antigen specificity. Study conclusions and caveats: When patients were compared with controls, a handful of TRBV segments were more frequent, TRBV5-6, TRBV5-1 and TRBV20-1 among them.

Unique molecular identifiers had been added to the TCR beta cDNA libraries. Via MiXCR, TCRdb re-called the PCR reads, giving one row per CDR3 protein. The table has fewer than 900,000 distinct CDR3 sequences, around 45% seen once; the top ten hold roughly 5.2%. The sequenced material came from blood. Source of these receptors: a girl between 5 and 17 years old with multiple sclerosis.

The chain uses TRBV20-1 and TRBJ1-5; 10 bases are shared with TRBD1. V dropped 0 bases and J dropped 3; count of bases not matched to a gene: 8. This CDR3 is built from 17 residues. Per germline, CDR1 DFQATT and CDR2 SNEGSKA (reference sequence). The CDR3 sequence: CSARDLRQGASNQPQHF. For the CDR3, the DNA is TGCAGTGCTAGAGATTTGAGACAGGGGGCCTCCAATCAGCCCCAGCATTTT.

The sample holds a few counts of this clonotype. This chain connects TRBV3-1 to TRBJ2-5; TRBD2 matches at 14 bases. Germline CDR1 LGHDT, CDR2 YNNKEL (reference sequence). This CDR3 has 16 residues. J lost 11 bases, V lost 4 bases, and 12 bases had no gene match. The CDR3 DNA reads TGTGCCAGCAGCCCCCCGGGACTAGCGGGAGCACAAGAGCAGTACTTC. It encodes CASSPPGLAGAQEQYF.

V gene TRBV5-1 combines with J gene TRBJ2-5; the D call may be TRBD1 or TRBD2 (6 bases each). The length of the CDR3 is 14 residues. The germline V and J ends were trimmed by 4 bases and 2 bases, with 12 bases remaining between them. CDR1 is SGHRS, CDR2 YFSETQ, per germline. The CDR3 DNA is TGCGCCAGCAGCGCGGGACAACTACAAGAGACCCAGTACTTC. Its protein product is CASSAGQLQETQYF.

The CDR3 DNA follows: TGCAGTGCCAGGAGATTAGCGGGGGACAATGAGCAGTTCTTC. This codes for CSARRLAGDNEQFF. V is TRBV20-1 and J is TRBJ2-1, with 9 bases that match TRBD2. From germline, CDR1 is DFQATT and CDR2 SNEGSKA (reference sequence). The CDR3 runs to 14 residues. Trimming removed 6 bases from V and 5 bases from J; junction bases left unmatched: 8.

The CDR3 is CASSQEWEGLSGQETQYF. Here the CDR3 DNA reads TGTGCCAGCAGCCAAGAATGGGAGGGCCTTTCGGGGCAAGAGACCCAGTACTTC. The chain uses TRBV14 and TRBJ2-5, with 7 bases identical to TRBD2. Germline trimming cut 0 bases from V and 2 bases from J; bases unmatched to any gene: 12. This CDR3 has 18 amino acids. Germline V gene lookup returns CDR1 SGHDN and CDR2 FVKESK.

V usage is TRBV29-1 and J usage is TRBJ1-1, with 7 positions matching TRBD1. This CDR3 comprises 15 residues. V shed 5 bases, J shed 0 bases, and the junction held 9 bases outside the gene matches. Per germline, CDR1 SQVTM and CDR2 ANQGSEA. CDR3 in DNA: TGCAGCGTTACACCGGGACAGAACATGAACACTGAAGCTTTCTTT. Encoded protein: CSVTPGQNMNTEAFF. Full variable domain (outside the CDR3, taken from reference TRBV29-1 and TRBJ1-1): SAVISQKPSRDICQRGTSLTIQCQVDSQVTMMFWYRQQPGQSLTLIATANQGSEATYESGFVIDKFPISRPNLTFSTLTVSNMSPEDSSIYLCSVTPGQNMNTEAFFGQGTRLTVV.

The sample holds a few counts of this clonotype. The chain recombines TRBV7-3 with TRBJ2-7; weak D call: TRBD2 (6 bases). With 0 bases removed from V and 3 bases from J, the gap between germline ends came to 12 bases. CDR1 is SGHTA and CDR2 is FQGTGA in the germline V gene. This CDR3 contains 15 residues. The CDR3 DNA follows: TGTGCCAGCAGCTTAACAGGGGCGGGGAACTACGAGCAGTACTTC. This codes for CASSLTGAGNYEQYF.

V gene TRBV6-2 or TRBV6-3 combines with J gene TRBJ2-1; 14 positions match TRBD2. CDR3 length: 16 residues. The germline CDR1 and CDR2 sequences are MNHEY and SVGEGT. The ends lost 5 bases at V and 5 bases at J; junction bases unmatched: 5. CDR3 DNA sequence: TGTGCCAGCAGTCGACTAGCGGGAGGGCCGAACAATGAGCAGTTCTTC. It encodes CASSRLAGGPNNEQFF.

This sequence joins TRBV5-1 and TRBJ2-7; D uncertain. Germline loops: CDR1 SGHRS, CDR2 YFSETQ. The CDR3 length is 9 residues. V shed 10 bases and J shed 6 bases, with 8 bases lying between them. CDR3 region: CADLGEQYF. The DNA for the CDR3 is TGCGCCGACCTGGGCGAGCAGTACTTC. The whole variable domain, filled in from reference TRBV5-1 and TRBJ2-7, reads KAGVTQTPRYLIKTRGQQVTLSCSPISGHRSVSWYQQTPGQGLQFLFEYFSETQRNKGNFPGRFSGRQFSNSRSEMNVSTLELGDSALYLCADLGEQYFGPGTRLTVT.

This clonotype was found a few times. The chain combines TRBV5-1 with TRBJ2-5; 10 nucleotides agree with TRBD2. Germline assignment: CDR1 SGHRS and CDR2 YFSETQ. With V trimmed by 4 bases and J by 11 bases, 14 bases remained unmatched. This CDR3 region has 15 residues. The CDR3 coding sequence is TGCGCCAGCAGCCCCCTAGCGGGAGAATCGGGGGAGCAGTACTTC. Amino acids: CASSPLAGESGEQYF.

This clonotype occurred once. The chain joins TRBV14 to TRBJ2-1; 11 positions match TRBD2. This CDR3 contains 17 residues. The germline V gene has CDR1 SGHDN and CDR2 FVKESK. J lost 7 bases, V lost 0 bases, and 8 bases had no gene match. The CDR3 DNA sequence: TGTGCCAGCAGCCAAGATCTCTTAGCGGGAGGGCGGAATGAGCAGTTCTTC. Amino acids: CASSQDLLAGGRNEQFF.

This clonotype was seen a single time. The CDR3 sequence: CASSSGPRGGAFF. The CDR3 coding sequence is TGTGCCAGCAGCTCGGGACCTAGGGGTGGAGCTTTCTTT. The chain links TRBV5-6 to TRBJ1-1, with D tentatively TRBD1 (5 bases). The CDR3 has 13 amino acids. Trimming took 3 bases from V and 10 from J, leaving 16 bases between them. The germline V gene has CDR1 SGHDT and CDR2 YYEEEE.

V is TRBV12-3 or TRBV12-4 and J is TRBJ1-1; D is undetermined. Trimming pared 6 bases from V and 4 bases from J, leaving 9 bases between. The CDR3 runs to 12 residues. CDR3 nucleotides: TGTGCCAGCAGCTGGGCGAGCACTGAAGCTTTCTTT. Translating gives CASSWASTEAFF.

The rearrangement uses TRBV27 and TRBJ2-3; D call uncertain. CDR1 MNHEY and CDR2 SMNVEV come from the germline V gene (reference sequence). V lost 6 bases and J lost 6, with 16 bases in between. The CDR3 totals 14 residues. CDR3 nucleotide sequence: TGTGCCAGCAGCCCGCCCTTCCCCCCCGATACGCAGTATTTT. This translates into CASSPPFPPDTQYF.

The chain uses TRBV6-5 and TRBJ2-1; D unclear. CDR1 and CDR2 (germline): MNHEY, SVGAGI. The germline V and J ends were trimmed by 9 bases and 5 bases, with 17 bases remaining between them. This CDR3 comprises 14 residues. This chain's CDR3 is CASHRVSANNEQFF. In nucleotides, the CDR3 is TGTGCCAGTCACCGTGTAAGCGCTAACAATGAGCAGTTCTTC.

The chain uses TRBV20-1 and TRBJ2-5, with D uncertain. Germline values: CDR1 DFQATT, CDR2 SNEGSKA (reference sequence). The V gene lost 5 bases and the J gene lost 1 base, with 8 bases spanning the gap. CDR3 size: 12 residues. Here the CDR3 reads CSALRFQETQYF. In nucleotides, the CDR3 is TGCAGTGCTCTGCGGTTCCAAGAGACCCAGTACTTC.

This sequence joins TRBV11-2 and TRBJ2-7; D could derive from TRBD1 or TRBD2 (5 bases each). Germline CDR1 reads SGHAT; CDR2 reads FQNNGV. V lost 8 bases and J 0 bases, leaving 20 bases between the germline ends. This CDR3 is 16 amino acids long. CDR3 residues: CASSQLHGDRSYEQYF. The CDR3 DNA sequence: TGTGCCAGCTCCCAACTTCATGGGGACCGCTCCTACGAGCAGTACTTC.

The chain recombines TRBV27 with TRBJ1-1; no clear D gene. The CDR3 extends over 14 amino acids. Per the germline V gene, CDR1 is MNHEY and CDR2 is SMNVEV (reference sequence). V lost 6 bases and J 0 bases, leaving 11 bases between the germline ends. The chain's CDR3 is CASRRQSMNTEAFF. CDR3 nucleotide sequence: TGTGCCAGCAGGCGGCAGAGCATGAACACTGAAGCTTTCTTT.

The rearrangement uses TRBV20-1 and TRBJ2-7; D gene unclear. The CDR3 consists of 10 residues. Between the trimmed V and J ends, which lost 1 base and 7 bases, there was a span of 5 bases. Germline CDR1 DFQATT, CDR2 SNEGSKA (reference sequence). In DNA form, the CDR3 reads TGCAGTGCTAGAGTAAGGGAGCAGTACTTC. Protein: CSARVREQYF.

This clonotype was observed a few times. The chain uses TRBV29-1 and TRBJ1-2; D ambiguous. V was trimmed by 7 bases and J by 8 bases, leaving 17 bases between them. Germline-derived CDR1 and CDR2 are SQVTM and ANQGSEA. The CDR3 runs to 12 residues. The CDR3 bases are TGCAGCGCTCAAAGCGAAATGGGGGGCTACACCTTC. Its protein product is CSAQSEMGGYTF.